This TCR beta chain was documented in a study of cytomegalovirus exposure and HLA in healthy donors. Researchers ran the PCR with 60 Vbeta and 13 Jbeta primers. Some clones are missing from TCRdb's copy, which holds only in-frame ones; the method was immunoSEQ multiplex PCR. Among 90,000 to 110,000 clones listed, roughly 70% were seen once. V lost 5 bases to trimming and J lost 0 bases; unmatched junction nucleotides: 4. Germline CDR1 and CDR2: LGHNT and FRNRAP. CDR3 length: 14 residues. The sequenced sample consisted of PBMCs. This chain joins TRBV12-5 and TRBJ2-7; TRBD1 matches at 7 bases. The TCR originated in a man aged 40-49 years in good health and CMV-seronegative. CDR3: CASGPGQASYEQYF. CDR3 sequence (DNA): TGTGCTAGTGGTCCAGGACAGGCCTCCTACGAGCAGTACTTC.